This T cell receptor beta chain was captured in a study of spatial heterogeneity in lung cancer. Study details: PBMC samples from follow-up, where available, were sequenced a median of roughly two years after resection. Regarding the study as a whole: Blood showed ubiquitous tumor TCRs more often at resection than at routine follow-up.

V trimming: 4 bases; J trimming: 9 bases; junction bases outside the gene matches: 12. Germline V gene data show CDR1 as SEHNR and CDR2 as FQNEAQ (reference sequence). This CDR3 contains 15 residues. Time point defined: blood at routine non-recurrence follow-up after resection. Unsorted whole RNA of tumor, nontumor lung or frozen PBMC was sequenced. TCRdb analysed the 5' RACE reads with MiXCR anew, one entry per CDR3 protein. The sample lists around 100,000 distinct CDR3 sequences, about a tenth occurring once. This clonotype was counted once. Its target is not known. The V and J genes are TRBV7-9 and TRBJ2-7; 10 positions match TRBD1. Sequenced material: PBMCs, taken at follow-up. The sequence came from a female donor with early-stage non-small cell lung cancer. CDR3 DNA: TGTGCCAGCAGCTCACACCGGGACAGGGGACTCGGGCAGTACTTC. Amino acid sequence: CASSSHRDRGLGQYF.